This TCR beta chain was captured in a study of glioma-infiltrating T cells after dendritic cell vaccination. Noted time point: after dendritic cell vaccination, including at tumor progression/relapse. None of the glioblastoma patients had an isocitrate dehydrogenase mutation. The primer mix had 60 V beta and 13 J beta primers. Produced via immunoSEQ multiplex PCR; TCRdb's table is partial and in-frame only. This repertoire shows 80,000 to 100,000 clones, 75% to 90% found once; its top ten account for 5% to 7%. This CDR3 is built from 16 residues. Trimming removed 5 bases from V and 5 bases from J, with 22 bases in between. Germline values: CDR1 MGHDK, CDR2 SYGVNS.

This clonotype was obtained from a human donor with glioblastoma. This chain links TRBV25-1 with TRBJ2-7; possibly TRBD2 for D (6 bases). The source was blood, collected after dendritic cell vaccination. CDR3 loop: CASSPALEGLDHEQYF. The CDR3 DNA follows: TGTGCCAGCAGTCCCGCTTTGGAGGGGCTAGATCACGAGCAGTACTTC.